This T cell receptor (beta chain) was captured by sequencing in a study of T cell responses to AZD1222 COVID-19 vaccine. Study details: Both about-4-week and about-12-week second-dose recipients were combined. Study-level points and caveats: Across spike, vaccine-associated CD4 TCRs were found, dominant at 160-218 and 743-854. It was only a handful of AZD1222 recipients who were seropositive at baseline.

Sequencing was performed with immunoSEQ multiplex PCR; in TCRdb, only in-frame clones are kept and a portion is missing. The sample consists of more than 60,000 clones, roughly 87% of them appearing once. The germline V gene has CDR1 SGHNT and CDR2 YYREEE (reference sequence). V dropped 2 bases and J dropped 5; count of bases not matched to a gene: 13. The CDR3 covers 17 residues. A note on this clone: No antigen is known for it.

The V gene is TRBV5-4, the J gene TRBJ2-7; 10 bases map to TRBD1. This receptor was taken from an adult in good health. Sequencing was performed on peripheral blood, taken on day 0 of AZD1222 vaccination. The chain's CDR3 is CASSFSGGGTGVHEQYF. DNA for the CDR3: TGTGCCAGCAGCTTCTCAGGTGGCGGGACAGGGGTCCACGAGCAGTACTTC. The full variable domain, completed using reference TRBV5-4 and TRBJ2-7, is ETGVTQSPTHLIKTRGQQVTLRCSSQSGHNTVSWYQQALGQGPQFIFQYYREEENGRGNFPPRFSGLQFPNYSSELNVNALELDDSALYLCASSFSGGGTGVHEQYFGPGTRLTVT.